These 31 T cell receptor beta chains share one sample of origin, sequenced in a study of shared clonotypes between healthy human individuals. Naivety among CD8 cells was defined by CD45RO negativity and positive CCR7 selection, thereby excluding terminally differentiated effector memory CD45RA+ cells. The repertoire was sequenced with immunoSEQ multiplex PCR; TCRdb's copy has only in-frame clones and lacks some. The table records around 1.9 million clones, 90% to 95% of them present only once. Material for sequencing was naive CD8+ T cells from PBMCs. These receptors originate from a young man in good health. Some clones in this sample may be carry-over from other donors' samples.

This chain uses TRBV25-1 with TRBJ2-1; no clear D gene. The CDR3 length is 14 residues. The V gene lost 0 bases and the J gene lost 5 bases, with 8 bases spanning the gap. Germline V gene sequence: CDR1 MGHDK, CDR2 SYGVNS. CDR3 nucleotides: TGTGCCAGCAGTGAATATTTCGATCACAATGAGCAGTTCTTC. It codes for CASSEYFDHNEQFF.

This chain uses TRBV14 with TRBJ2-7; D is unresolved. The germline CDR1 and CDR2 sequences are SGHDN and FVKESK. This CDR3 region has 15 residues. The V gene lost 1 base and the J gene lost 0 bases, with 10 bases spanning the gap. The CDR3 loop reads CASSQGIQSSYEQYF. The DNA of the CDR3 is TGTGCCAGCAGCCAAGGGATTCAGAGCTCCTACGAGCAGTACTTC.

The chain uses TRBV11-2 and TRBJ2-5; D may be TRBD2 (6 bases). CDR3 size: 16 residues. V was cut by 1 base and J by 4 bases, with 16 bases left in between. The V gene's germline CDR1 is SGHAT and CDR2 FQNNGV. CDR3 region: CASSLGVGGLGETQYF. In DNA form, the CDR3 reads TGTGCCAGCAGCTTAGGAGTCGGGGGTTTGGGAGAGACCCAGTACTTC.

This clone was picked up a small number of times. Distinct nucleotide sequences in the sample also encode this CDR3. J is TRBJ2-1 and V is TRBV29-1, with D perhaps TRBD1 or TRBD2 (5 bases each). The germline V gene has CDR1 SQVTM and CDR2 ANQGSEA. Trimming cost V 1 base and J 0 bases, with 7 bases left between them. The CDR3 sequence is 14 residues long. The CDR3 coding sequence is TGCAGCGTTGAAGGGGGGAGCTCCTACAATGAGCAGTTCTTC. Residues: CSVEGGSSYNEQFF.

CDR3 DNA sequence: TGCGCCAGCAGCCATGACAGGGGGAACACTGAAGCTTTCTTT. Translating it yields CASSHDRGNTEAFF. This chain links TRBV4-1 with TRBJ1-1; 8 bases line up with TRBD1. This CDR3 is built from 14 residues. The germline V gene has CDR1 MGHRA and CDR2 YSYEKL. Trimming took 3 bases from V and 1 from J; bases not matched to a gene: 1.

The rearrangement links TRBV19 to TRBJ2-1; possibly TRBD2 for D (6 bases). This CDR3 has 16 residues. Germline CDR1 and CDR2: LNHDA and SQIVND (reference sequence). Trimming shortened V by 6 bases and J by 3 bases, and 18 bases separated the two germline ends. The CDR3 nucleotides read TGTGCCAGTAGCCAGAGCGGGTTGTCAGGCTACAATGAGCAGTTCTTC. The encoded protein is CASSQSGLSGYNEQFF.

The rearrangement joins TRBV28 to TRBJ1-5, with D tentatively TRBD1 (5 bases). Germline V gene data show CDR1 as MDHEN and CDR2 as SYDVKM. Deletions cut 3 bases from V and 3 bases from J, with 12 bases between. The CDR3 sequence is 15 residues long. CDR3 in amino acids: CASSLGGGNNQPQHF. CDR3 DNA: TGTGCCAGCAGTTTGGGTGGGGGGAACAATCAGCCCCAGCATTTT.

The chain employs TRBV9 and TRBJ2-2; D gene unclear. The V gene lost 7 bases and the J gene lost 0 bases, with 10 bases spanning the gap. The CDR3 runs to 14 residues. Germline CDR1 reads SGDLS; CDR2 reads YYNGEE. DNA of the CDR3: TGTGCCAGCCAAGAATCAGCGAACACCGGGGAGCTGTTTTTT. Protein product: CASQESANTGELFF.

The chain is built from TRBV9 and TRBJ2-5; 7 bases align to TRBD1. Losses at the gene ends were 3 bases for V and 2 bases for J; bases not matched to a gene: 7. CDR3 length: 15 amino acids. Germline-derived CDR1 and CDR2 are SGDLS and YYNGEE. For the CDR3, the DNA is TGTGCCAGCAGCGCAACCGGGACAGTACAAGAGACCCAGTACTTC. It is translated as CASSATGTVQETQYF.

The chain combines TRBV15 with TRBJ2-2; 9 bases agree with TRBD1. This CDR3 is built from 16 residues. The V gene end was trimmed by 2 bases and the J gene end by 9 bases; junction bases not matched to a gene: 10. Per the germline V gene, CDR1 is LNHNV and CDR2 is YYDKDF (reference sequence). CDR3 amino acids: CATSRPGQGEGRELFF. The CDR3 nucleotides are TGTGCCACCAGCAGACCGGGACAGGGAGAAGGAAGGGAGCTGTTTTTT.

The chain couples TRBV18 to TRBJ2-1, with D hard to call. In germline, CDR1 is KGHSH, CDR2 LQKENI. The CDR3 consists of 13 residues. Trimming cost V 3 bases and J 4 bases, with 7 bases left between them. The CDR3 loop is CASSPPEYNEQFF. DNA for the CDR3: TGTGCCAGCTCACCTCCTGAGTACAATGAGCAGTTCTTC.

This chain links TRBV29-1 with TRBJ1-2; 9 bases line up with TRBD1. V shed 7 bases and J 4 bases; nucleotides not matched to a gene: 10. The CDR3 sequence is 14 residues long. Germline lookup yields CDR1 SQVTM and CDR2 ANQGSEA. The CDR3 protein is CSASGTGFAYGYTF. The CDR3 coding sequence is TGCAGCGCCTCCGGGACAGGGTTTGCCTATGGCTACACCTTC. Based on the CDR3 plus reference TRBV29-1 and TRBJ1-2, the full variable domain is SAVISQKPSRDICQRGTSLTIQCQVDSQVTMMFWYRQQPGQSLTLIATANQGSEATYESGFVIDKFPISRPNLTFSTLTVSNMSPEDSSIYLCSASGTGFAYGYTFGSGTRLTVV.

The V gene is TRBV2, the J gene TRBJ1-1; tentative D call: TRBD1 (5 bases). This CDR3 region has 12 residues. CDR1 SNHLY and CDR2 FYNNEI come from the germline V gene. V lost 3 bases to trimming and J lost 8 bases, with 10 bases between them. The CDR3 nucleotides read TGTGCCAGCAGTGACCGACGGGGCGAAGCTTTCTTT. It codes for CASSDRRGEAFF. The full variable domain, its missing parts supplied by reference TRBV2 and TRBJ1-1, is EPEVTQTPSHQVTQMGQEVILRCVPISNHLYFYWYRQILGQKVEFLVSFYNNEISEKSEIFDDQFSVERPDGSNFTLKIRSTKLEDSAMYFCASSDRRGEAFFGQGTRLTVV.

This clone was seen a single time. The chain links TRBV27 to TRBJ2-7; 9 bases are shared with TRBD1. Germline CDR1 is MNHEY and CDR2 is SMNVEV (reference sequence). V was clipped by 0 bases and J by 6 bases; unmatched bases: 9. The CDR3 is made up of 16 amino acids. This CDR3 is CASSLSKGTGNGEQYF. CDR3 in DNA: TGTGCCAGCAGTTTATCGAAGGGGACAGGGAACGGCGAGCAGTACTTC.

The V call is TRBV29-1, the J call TRBJ2-1; TRBD2 matches at 10 bases. The V segment lost 8 bases and the J segment 6 bases; nucleotides outside the gene matches: 4. The CDR3 totals 12 residues. Germline CDR1 SQVTM, CDR2 ANQGSEA. This chain's CDR3 is CSFRTSGNEQFF. The CDR3, as DNA: TGCAGCTTCCGGACTAGCGGCAATGAGCAGTTCTTC.

This sequence joins TRBV11-2 and TRBJ2-1; D perhaps matches TRBD2 (7 bases). The CDR3 consists of 17 residues. CDR1 and CDR2 (germline): SGHAT, FQNNGV. The V gene lost 5 bases and the J gene lost 4 bases, with 21 bases spanning the gap. In DNA, the CDR3 is TGTGCCAGCAGCCGGGGGGCTAGCGGACTATTATACAATGAGCAGTTCTTC. The encoded protein is CASSRGASGLLYNEQFF. Together with reference TRBV11-2 and TRBJ2-1, the CDR3 gives the full variable domain: EAGVAQSPRYKIIEKRQSVAFWCNPISGHATLYWYQQILGQGPKLLIQFQNNGVVDDSQLPKDRFSAERLKGVDSTLKIQPAKLEDSAVYLCASSRGASGLLYNEQFFGPGTRLTVL.

J is TRBJ1-5 and V is TRBV7-9, with a possible D match to TRBD1 (6 bases). This CDR3 region has 14 residues. Trimming took 4 bases from V and 1 from J, leaving 8 bases between them. Germline V gene data show CDR1 as SEHNR and CDR2 as FQNEAQ (reference sequence). For the CDR3, the DNA is TGTGCCAGCAGCTACACAGGGAGCAATCAGCCCCAGCATTTT. Its protein is CASSYTGSNQPQHF.

The V and J genes are TRBV9 and TRBJ2-1; D possibly corresponds to TRBD1 (6 bases). This CDR3 contains 15 residues. The germline V gene has CDR1 SGDLS and CDR2 YYNGEE. V was pared by 0 bases and J by 0 bases, with 7 bases between. CDR3: CASSVEGDSYNEQFF. The CDR3 nucleotides read TGTGCCAGCAGCGTAGAGGGGGACTCCTACAATGAGCAGTTCTTC.

The rearrangement joins TRBV10-3 to TRBJ2-2; TRBD1 matches 8 bases. The CDR3 totals 14 residues. Germline CDR1 reads ENHRY; CDR2 reads SYGVKD. With V trimmed by 10 bases and J by 0 bases, 4 bases remained unmatched. The DNA of the CDR3 is TGTGCCACCCGGACAGGGTCGAACACCGGGGAGCTGTTTTTT. As protein: CATRTGSNTGELFF.

This chain connects TRBV7-9 to TRBJ1-1; D gene ambiguous. Germline V CDR1 and CDR2: SEHNR, FQNEAQ (reference sequence). Trimming took off 6 bases at V and 5 bases at J, with 10 bases between the two ends. CDR3 length: 12 amino acids. CDR3 DNA: TGTGCCAGCAGTCCCGAGGTGACTGAAGCTTTCTTT. It translates to CASSPEVTEAFF.

In this sample, this clone turned up once. The J gene is TRBJ2-2, the V gene TRBV28; 9 nucleotides match TRBD1. The germline gives CDR1 MDHEN, CDR2 SYDVKM. This CDR3 region has 15 residues. Trimming removed 6 bases from V and 6 bases from J; junction bases left unmatched: 8. The CDR3 loop reads CASRRTGEGSGELFF. DNA of the CDR3: TGTGCCAGCAGAAGGACAGGGGAAGGCTCCGGGGAGCTGTTTTTT.

The chain joins TRBV7-9 to TRBJ2-2; D ambiguous. Germline V gives CDR1 SEHNR, CDR2 FQNEAQ (reference sequence). The CDR3 is made up of 13 amino acids. Trimming removed 0 bases from V and 6 bases from J, with 5 bases in between. The CDR3 spells CASSLAQAGELFF. CDR3 sequence (DNA): TGTGCCAGCAGCTTAGCTCAGGCCGGGGAGCTGTTTTTT.

The chain links TRBV7-3 to TRBJ1-3; D call uncertain. Germline lookup yields CDR1 SGHTA and CDR2 FQGTGA. V lost 2 bases to trimming and J lost 0 bases, with 5 bases between them. The CDR3 has 14 residues. For the CDR3, the DNA is TGTGCCAGCAGCTTAGCGGTCTCTGGAAACACCATATATTTT. It codes for CASSLAVSGNTIYF.

This clone was picked up one time. The CDR3 sequence: CASSLGPGELFF. The CDR3 DNA sequence: TGTGCCAGCAGTTTGGGTCCCGGGGAGCTGTTTTTT. The V gene is TRBV6-5, the J gene TRBJ2-2; D unresolved. Germline CDR1 reads MNHEY; CDR2 reads SVGAGI. The CDR3 has 12 amino acids. Trimming pared 4 bases from V and 6 bases from J, leaving 6 bases between.

The V and J genes are TRBV9 and TRBJ2-5; D is undetermined. The germline gives CDR1 SGDLS, CDR2 YYNGEE. The CDR3 sequence is 13 residues long. V was cut by 0 bases and J by 4 bases, with 7 bases left in between. The chain's CDR3 is CASSVDHRETQYF. DNA of the CDR3: TGTGCCAGCAGCGTAGACCACCGAGAGACCCAGTACTTC.

The J gene is TRBJ1-5, the V gene TRBV28, with TRBD1 matching 8 bases. J lost 6 bases, V lost 6 bases, and 4 bases had no gene match. This CDR3 is built from 13 residues. Germline V gene data show CDR1 as MDHEN and CDR2 as SYDVKM. CDR3 residues: CASRGRGPQPQHF. CDR3 nucleotide sequence: TGTGCCAGCAGAGGCAGGGGGCCTCAGCCCCAGCATTTT.

This chain joins TRBV19 and TRBJ2-3, with TRBD1 identical over 7 bases. Germline lookup yields CDR1 LNHDA and CDR2 SQIVND (reference sequence). The CDR3 totals 14 residues. The V gene end was trimmed by 5 bases and the J gene end by 4 bases; junction bases not matched to a gene: 6. DNA for the CDR3: TGTGCCAGTAGTCCAAGACAGGGAGCAGATACGCAGTATTTT. Protein sequence: CASSPRQGADTQYF.

The rearrangement joins TRBV7-3 to TRBJ2-7; unclear D gene. The CDR3 has 12 amino acids. Germline V gene data show CDR1 as SGHTA and CDR2 as FQGTGA. Trimming removed 5 bases at V and 3 bases at J, with 8 bases between. The CDR3 region has the DNA TGTGCCAGCAGCCATAGAATCTACGAGCAGTACTTC. Protein product: CASSHRIYEQYF.

The chain couples TRBV7-2 to TRBJ2-1; D might be TRBD2 (6 bases). The V end lost 5 bases, the J end lost 7 bases, and 12 bases lay between the germline ends. Germline CDR1 is SGHTA and CDR2 is FQGNSA. The CDR3 runs to 13 residues. The chain's CDR3 is CASSPGGMNEQFF. DNA for the CDR3: TGTGCCAGCAGCCCTGGAGGGATGAATGAGCAGTTCTTC.

This clone appeared a single time. The V and J genes are TRBV4-2 and TRBJ1-1; 7 bases are shared with TRBD1. The trim removed 0 bases at V and 6 bases at J, leaving 7 bases unmatched. Germline assignment: CDR1 LGHNA and CDR2 YNFKEQ. The CDR3 is 15 amino acids. In nucleotides, the CDR3 is TGTGCCAGCAGCCAAGATAGAGGGGGCCTCCCTGAAGCTTTCTTT. Protein: CASSQDRGGLPEAFF.

This clone showed up just once. The chain has TRBV10-1 and TRBJ2-3, with 14 bases aligning to TRBD2. Unmatched junction bases numbered 17, after V lost 6 bases and J lost 0 bases. CDR1 and CDR2 from the germline V gene are WNHNN and SYGVQD (reference sequence). The CDR3 extends over 21 amino acids. The CDR3 bases are TGCGCCAGCAGCCCAACCCCAGGACTAGCGGGAGGTGCGCCTAGCACAGATACGCAGTATTTT. Amino acids: CASSPTPGLAGGAPSTDTQYF.